The 23 T cell receptor beta chains in this list originate from one sample, sequenced in a study of OX40 agonist ivuxolimab in advanced cancers. Clones were read by immunoSEQ multiplex PCR, and TCRdb kept only the in-frame ones, dropping some. Among 39,000 or so clones listed, 85% to 90% were seen once. The sequenced sample was CD4+ or CD8+ T cells sorted from blood, obtained in a trial of the OX40 agonist ivuxolimab. The receptors originated from an adult with an advanced solid tumor such as melanoma, head and neck, liver or kidney cancer.

This clone was seen a single time. The chain recombines TRBV2 with TRBJ1-4; D gene uncertain. The germline V and J ends were trimmed by 6 bases and 0 bases, with 23 bases remaining between them. The CDR3 has 19 amino acids. CDR1 and CDR2 from the germline V gene are SNHLY and FYNNEI. The CDR3 region has the DNA TGTGCCAGCAGCCAATACCTAGGAGGTTCGAGGGCAACTAATGAAAAACTGTTTTTT. Its protein is CASSQYLGGSRATNEKLFF.

The chain couples TRBV4-2 to TRBJ2-2; 14 positions match TRBD2. CDR1 and CDR2 from the germline V gene are LGHNA and YNFKEQ. The length of the CDR3 is 21 residues. Trimming at V came to 1 base and at J to 0 bases, leaving 10 bases not matched to a gene. CDR3 amino acids: CASSQGGLAGGSTTNTGELFF. In DNA, the CDR3 is TGTGCCAGCAGCCAAGGAGGACTAGCGGGGGGCTCGACTACGAACACCGGGGAGCTGTTTTTT.

The V and J genes are TRBV18 and TRBJ2-2, with D maybe TRBD2 (5 bases). The CDR3 totals 15 residues. Trimming shortened V by 6 bases and J by 0 bases, and 11 bases separated the two germline ends. The germline CDR1 and CDR2 sequences are KGHSH and LQKENI. The CDR3 reads CASSPPSTNTGELFF. Written as DNA, the CDR3 is TGTGCCAGCTCCCCCCCTAGCACGAACACCGGGGAGCTGTTTTTT.

V gene TRBV19 combines with J gene TRBJ2-3; 7 bases are a match to TRBD1. The CDR3 totals 13 residues. V lost 10 bases to trimming and J lost 2 bases; unmatched junction nucleotides: 6. Germline V gene data show CDR1 as LNHDA and CDR2 as SQIVND (reference sequence). Written as DNA, the CDR3 is TGTGCCACCAAACAGGGGACCACAGATACGCAGTATTTT. Residues: CATKQGTTDTQYF.

The V call is TRBV2, the J call TRBJ2-7, with D maybe TRBD2 (6 bases). V was pared by 4 bases and J by 0 bases, with 10 bases between. The CDR3 loop spans 14 amino acids. Germline V CDR1 and CDR2: SNHLY, FYNNEI. The CDR3 spells CASSVPSDSYEQYF. CDR3 sequence (DNA): TGTGCCAGCAGTGTCCCTAGCGACTCCTACGAGCAGTACTTC. The entire variable domain, with the rest obtained from reference TRBV2 and TRBJ2-7, is as follows: EPEVTQTPSHQVTQMGQEVILRCVPISNHLYFYWYRQILGQKVEFLVSFYNNEISEKSEIFDDQFSVERPDGSNFTLKIRSTKLEDSAMYFCASSVPSDSYEQYFGPGTRLTVT.

This chain connects TRBV30 to TRBJ2-2; the D is unclear. The ends were cut back, 3 bases at V and 4 bases at J, with 9 bases in the middle. The CDR3 has 13 amino acids. The V gene's germline CDR1 is GTSNPN and CDR2 SVGIG (reference sequence). CDR3 nucleotide sequence: TGTGCCTGGAGCGGTAGTGGCACCGGGGAGCTGTTTTTT. It specifies CAWSGSGTGELFF.

The gene calls are TRBV19 and TRBJ1-1; 10 bases fit TRBD1. Germline V gene sequence: CDR1 LNHDA, CDR2 SQIVND (reference sequence). V gave up 4 bases and J gave up 6 bases; unmatched junction bases: 5. The CDR3 has 14 residues. CDR3 sequence (DNA): TGTGCCAGTAGTACCGGACAGGGGGGGGCTGAAGCTTTCTTT. This gives the protein CASSTGQGGAEAFF.

The chain has TRBV10-1 and TRBJ2-2; D unresolved. Germline assignment: CDR1 WNHNN and CDR2 SYGVQD (reference sequence). The CDR3 runs 13 residues. CDR3 nucleotide sequence: TGCGCGACCACCTCAGGAAACACCGGGGAGCTGTTTTTT. Its translation is CATTSGNTGELFF.

This rearrangement joins TRBV4-1 to TRBJ2-5; D is possibly TRBD1 (5 bases). The V and J ends lost 2 bases and 5 bases respectively, with 15 bases between them. The germline V gene encodes CDR1 MGHRA and CDR2 YSYEKL. The CDR3 covers 15 residues. This CDR3 is CASSQPAPAGETQYF. The CDR3 nucleotides are TGCGCCAGCAGCCAACCGGCTCCAGCAGGGGAGACCCAGTACTTC.

The rearrangement uses TRBV5-4 and TRBJ2-7; D is ambiguous. V lost 4 bases and J 5 bases, leaving 13 bases between the germline ends. The CDR3 sequence is 13 residues long. Germline CDR1 SGHNT, CDR2 YYREEE (reference sequence). The CDR3 here is CASSRPETDEQYF. The CDR3, as DNA: TGTGCCAGCAGCAGGCCAGAAACGGACGAGCAGTACTTC.

The chain links TRBV13 to TRBJ2-7; 10 bases fit TRBD1. Germline V lookup: CDR1 PRHDT, CDR2 FYEKMQ (reference sequence). V was clipped by 8 bases and J by 6 bases; unmatched bases: 10. The length of the CDR3 is 14 residues. The CDR3 nucleotides read TGTGCCAGCGGCCGGAGACAGGGGGCGTCCGAGCAGTACTTC. Its translation is CASGRRQGASEQYF.

The chain couples TRBV10-1 to TRBJ2-2; D remains ambiguous. Between the trimmed V and J ends, which lost 3 bases and 1 base, there was a span of 3 bases. The CDR3 extends over 13 amino acids. In germline, CDR1 is WNHNN, CDR2 SYGVQD (reference sequence). The CDR3 is CASSDQNTGELFF. The DNA of the CDR3 is TGCGCCAGCAGTGACCAGAACACCGGGGAGCTGTTTTTT.

This CDR3 is CASTQYSNYGYTF. CDR3 nucleotide sequence: TGTGCCAGCACCCAATACAGCAACTATGGCTACACCTTC. The V gene is TRBV2, the J gene TRBJ1-2, with D unclear. From germline, CDR1 is SNHLY and CDR2 FYNNEI. CDR3 length equals 13 residues. V lost 7 bases and J 2 bases, leaving 11 bases between the germline ends.

V gene TRBV6-1 combines with J gene TRBJ1-1; D unresolved. Germline V lookup: CDR1 MNHNS, CDR2 SASEGT. V was cut by 7 bases and J by 11 bases, with 20 bases left in between. The CDR3 is made up of 13 amino acids. CDR3 amino acids: CASIEAGKDEAFF. The CDR3 DNA reads as TGTGCCAGCATAGAGGCCGGGAAAGACGAGGCTTTCTTT.

There are a few counts of this clone. This chain links TRBV7-2 with TRBJ2-1; the D gene is possibly TRBD2 (6 bases). From germline, CDR1 is SGHTA and CDR2 FQGNSA. V dropped 6 bases and J dropped 6 bases, with 27 bases sitting between them. The CDR3 length is 18 residues. The CDR3 bases are TGTGCCAGCAGATCTAAGGGGCGCGGGGTGGTGGTCAGCAATGAGCAGTTCTTC. It specifies CASRSKGRGVVVSNEQFF.

The J gene is TRBJ1-4, the V gene TRBV28; 8 bases line up with TRBD1. The V gene's germline CDR1 is MDHEN and CDR2 SYDVKM. CDR3 size: 13 residues. The V and J ends lost 4 bases and 5 bases, in that order; junction bases with no gene match: 0. The CDR3 DNA reads as TGTGCCAGCAGTTACAGGGGGAATGAAAAACTGTTTTTT. Translating gives CASSYRGNEKLFF. Full variable domain (missing parts from reference TRBV28 and TRBJ1-4): DVKVTQSSRYLVKRTGEKVFLECVQDMDHENMFWYRQDPGLGLRLIYFSYDVKMKEKGDIPEGYSVSREKKERFSLILESASTNQTSMYLCASSYRGNEKLFFGSGTQLSVL.

This chain connects TRBV5-1 to TRBJ2-5, with TRBD1 as a possible D gene (5 bases). The CDR3 runs 13 residues. CDR1 is SGHRS, CDR2 YFSETQ, per germline. The ends were cut back, 0 bases at V and 4 bases at J, with 7 bases in the middle. CDR3 amino acids: CASSLGTSETQYF. CDR3 sequence (DNA): TGCGCCAGCAGCTTGGGGACATCAGAGACCCAGTACTTC. Using reference TRBV5-1 and TRBJ2-5 for the parts outside the CDR3, the full variable domain is KAGVTQTPRYLIKTRGQQVTLSCSPISGHRSVSWYQQTPGQGLQFLFEYFSETQRNKGNFPGRFSGRQFSNSRSEMNVSTLELGDSALYLCASSLGTSETQYFGPGTRLLVL.

V gene TRBV5-1 combines with J gene TRBJ1-1, with 8 nucleotides matching TRBD1. CDR3 length equals 15 residues. CDR1 is SGHRS and CDR2 is YFSETQ in the germline V gene. The J segment lost 4 bases and the V segment lost 2 bases, leaving 7 bases of the junction unmatched. This CDR3 reads CASSFLPTGGTEAFF. CDR3 bases: TGCGCCAGCAGCTTCCTTCCAACAGGGGGCACTGAAGCTTTCTTT.

The chain carries TRBV19 and TRBJ2-3; D not resolved. The CDR3 covers 12 residues. The germline gives CDR1 LNHDA, CDR2 SQIVND (reference sequence). V shed 5 bases and J shed 5 bases, with 8 bases lying between them. The CDR3 spells CASSLSGDTQYF. In DNA, the CDR3 is TGTGCCAGTAGTCTTTCCGGAGATACGCAGTATTTT.

The chain employs TRBV4-2 and TRBJ2-1; 13 bases are shared with TRBD2. CDR1 and CDR2 (germline): LGHNA, YNFKEQ. The V gene end was trimmed by 4 bases and the J gene end by 5 bases; junction bases not matched to a gene: 8. The CDR3 runs to 17 residues. In nucleotides, the CDR3 is TGTGCCAGCAGCCTCAACCTCGGGACTAGCGGGGACAATGAGCAGTTCTTC. It specifies CASSLNLGTSGDNEQFF.

The rearrangement uses TRBV10-3 and TRBJ2-1, with 9 bases that match TRBD2. The CDR3 runs 16 residues. The germline V gene encodes CDR1 ENHRY and CDR2 SYGVKD. V was clipped by 0 bases and J by 3 bases; unmatched bases: 3. The CDR3 region has the DNA TGTGCCATCAGTGAGTCGGGTAGCGGGGGCTACAATGAGCAGTTCTTC. Amino acid sequence: CAISESGSGGYNEQFF.

The V and J genes are TRBV6-5 and TRBJ2-5, with D possibly matching TRBD2 (5 bases). Trimming removed 4 bases from V and 3 bases from J, with 9 bases in between. The CDR3 contains 13 residues. Germline loops: CDR1 MNHEY, CDR2 SVGAGI. The CDR3 DNA reads as TGTGCCAGCAGTTCCGGGATGGAAGAGACCCAGTACTTC. Its protein is CASSSGMEETQYF.

The genes are TRBV7-9 and TRBJ2-3, with 10 positions matching TRBD2. Germline V gives CDR1 SEHNR, CDR2 FQNEAQ (reference sequence). The V and J ends lost 2 bases and 2 bases, in that order; junction bases with no gene match: 7. The CDR3 length is 17 residues. The CDR3 sequence is CASSLRAGGSSTDTQYF. The DNA of the CDR3 is TGTGCCAGCAGCTTAAGAGCGGGGGGGTCATCCACAGATACGCAGTATTTT.